Below are 29 T cell receptor beta chains sequenced from a single sample in a study of T cells in Graves' hyperthyroidism and ophthalmopathy. Amplification of TCR beta CDR3 regions was performed using RNA transcripts as template. The TCR CDR3 first-round RT-PCR relied on the HTBI primer set. TCRdb passed the multiplex PCR reads through MiXCR, listing each CDR3 protein once. The sample lists fewer than 750,000 distinct CDR3 sequences; 14% were seen once. The sequencing sample was made of blood. The receptors were sampled from a woman in her 50s with Graves' ophthalmopathy.

This clonotype was seen ten or more times. V gene TRBV27 combines with J gene TRBJ1-5; D remains unclear. Looked up from germline, CDR1 is MNHEY and CDR2 is SMNVEV (reference sequence). This CDR3 is built from 15 residues. V gave up 3 bases and J gave up 0 bases, with 9 bases separating them. Written as DNA, the CDR3 is TGTGCCAGCAGTTTTCTGACCGATAGCAATCAGCCCCAGCATTTT. It specifies CASSFLTDSNQPQHF.

This clonotype was seen at least ten times. The chain links TRBV28 to TRBJ2-1, with D tentatively TRBD1 (5 bases). V lost 3 bases, J lost 9 bases, and 21 bases lay in between. Looked up from germline, CDR1 is MDHEN and CDR2 is SYDVKM. The length of the CDR3 is 16 residues. DNA of the CDR3: TGTGCCAGCAGTTTTTCAGTAAGGGGCCGGAGTGCTGAGCAGTTCTTC. It translates to CASSFSVRGRSAEQFF.

Many counts were recorded for this clonotype. This sequence joins TRBV29-1 and TRBJ2-3; D possibly corresponds to TRBD2 (7 bases). Deletions cut 6 bases from V and 4 bases from J, with 20 bases between. Germline V gives CDR1 SQVTM, CDR2 ANQGSEA. This CDR3 has 15 residues. This CDR3 reads CSVQVGAGEADTQYF. The CDR3 nucleotides are TGCAGCGTCCAGGTGGGGGCGGGAGAGGCAGATACGCAGTATTTT.

This clonotype was seen at least ten times. This chain links TRBV12-5 with TRBJ2-7; 12 bases match TRBD2. CDR3 length: 15 amino acids. Germline CDR1 reads LGHNT; CDR2 reads FRNRAP. V gave up 5 bases and J gave up 2 bases; unmatched junction bases: 4. The CDR3 loop reads CASGKGLAGTYEQYF. The CDR3 DNA reads TGTGCTAGTGGTAAAGGACTAGCGGGGACCTACGAGCAGTACTTC. Using reference TRBV12-5 and TRBJ2-7 for the parts outside the CDR3, the full variable domain is DARVTQTPRHKVTEMGQEVTMRCQPILGHNTVFWYRQTMMQGLELLAYFRNRAPLDDSGMPKDRFSAEMPDATLATLKIQPSEPRDSAVYFCASGKGLAGTYEQYFGPGTRLTVT.

This clonotype has a count of ten or more. V and J are TRBV6-1 and TRBJ2-2; perhaps TRBD1 as D (5 bases). Trimming took off 10 bases at V and 6 bases at J, with 6 bases between the two ends. The CDR3 totals 10 residues. Germline CDR1 MNHNS, CDR2 SASEGT. CDR3 region: CATRAGELFF. Here the CDR3 DNA reads TGTGCCACCAGGGCCGGGGAGCTGTTTTTT.

This clonotype was seen at least ten times. The chain couples TRBV28 to TRBJ2-1; possibly TRBD2 for D (6 bases). Trimming took 5 bases from V and 4 from J, leaving 18 bases between them. Germline V CDR1 and CDR2: MDHEN, SYDVKM. This CDR3 has 16 residues. The CDR3 DNA sequence: TGTGCCAGCAGTCAGCGGGTACTAGCTAGTTACAATGAGCAGTTCTTC. Protein: CASSQRVLASYNEQFF. Combining the CDR3 with reference TRBV28 and TRBJ2-1 gives the whole variable domain DVKVTQSSRYLVKRTGEKVFLECVQDMDHENMFWYRQDPGLGLRLIYFSYDVKMKEKGDIPEGYSVSREKKERFSLILESASTNQTSMYLCASSQRVLASYNEQFFGPGTRLTVL.

This clonotype was seen many times. CDR3: CASRPLGTGELFF. CDR3 DNA sequence: TGTGCCAGCAGACCCCTAGGGACCGGGGAGCTGTTTTTT. The V gene is TRBV28, the J gene TRBJ2-2; D not certain. Germline values: CDR1 MDHEN, CDR2 SYDVKM. Trimming shortened V by 6 bases and J by 5 bases, and 10 bases separated the two germline ends. The CDR3 is made up of 13 amino acids. The whole variable domain, remainder taken from reference TRBV28 and TRBJ2-2, is DVKVTQSSRYLVKRTGEKVFLECVQDMDHENMFWYRQDPGLGLRLIYFSYDVKMKEKGDIPEGYSVSREKKERFSLILESASTNQTSMYLCASRPLGTGELFFGEGSRLTVL.

This rearrangement joins TRBV28 to TRBJ2-7, with TRBD1 matching 8 bases. The CDR3 is made up of 15 amino acids. The V and J ends lost 6 bases and 0 bases, in that order; junction bases with no gene match: 7. Germline CDR1 MDHEN, CDR2 SYDVKM. The CDR3 reads CASSDGTGFSYEQYF. DNA for the CDR3: TGTGCCAGCAGCGACGGGACAGGCTTCTCCTACGAGCAGTACTTC.

J is TRBJ1-5 and V is TRBV19; D possibly corresponds to TRBD1 (6 bases). Trimming pared 1 base from V and 0 bases from J, leaving 13 bases between. The germline V gene encodes CDR1 LNHDA and CDR2 SQIVND (reference sequence). The CDR3 is 17 residues long. CDR3 sequence: CASSIAGRGNSNQPQHF. For the CDR3, the DNA is TGTGCCAGTAGTATAGCGGGCAGGGGAAATAGCAATCAGCCCCAGCATTTT. Drawing the rest from reference TRBV19 and TRBJ1-5, the complete variable domain is DGGITQSPKYLFRKEGQNVTLSCEQNLNHDAMYWYRQDPGQGLRLIYYSQIVNDFQKGDIAEGYSVSREKKESFPLTVTSAQKNPTAFYLCASSIAGRGNSNQPQHFGDGTRLSIL.

This clonotype was counted at least ten times. V and J are TRBV7-2 and TRBJ1-5; no clear D gene. The V gene lost 1 base and the J gene lost 2 bases, with 9 bases spanning the gap. The CDR3 is made up of 15 amino acids. CDR1 and CDR2 from the germline V gene are SGHTA and FQGNSA. The DNA for the CDR3 is TGTGCCAGCAGCTTAGACAGTAAGGGCAATCAGCCCCAGCATTTT. The encoded protein is CASSLDSKGNQPQHF. Full variable domain (outside the CDR3, taken from reference TRBV7-2 and TRBJ1-5): GAGVSQSPSNKVTEKGKDVELRCDPISGHTALYWYRQSLGQGLEFLIYFQGNSAPDKSGLPSDRFSAERTGGSVSTLTIQRTQQEDSAVYLCASSLDSKGNQPQHFGDGTRLSIL.

The J gene is TRBJ1-2, the V gene TRBV11-2; 9 nucleotides line up with TRBD1. Germline V gives CDR1 SGHAT, CDR2 FQNNGV. This CDR3 has 15 amino acids. V shed 5 bases, J shed 4 bases, and the junction held 8 bases outside the gene matches. CDR3 sequence: CASSLTGQGGYGYTF. The CDR3 DNA follows: TGTGCCAGCAGCCTGACGGGACAGGGAGGCTATGGCTACACCTTC.

This clonotype came up many times. The chain couples TRBV14 to TRBJ2-7; 7 bases are shared with TRBD2. Looked up from germline, CDR1 is SGHDN and CDR2 is FVKESK. The CDR3 totals 15 residues. V trimming: 1 base; J trimming: 6 bases; junction bases outside the gene matches: 9. The CDR3 DNA reads as TGTGCCAGCAGCCAAGCGGGGGGAGATTCGGTCGAGCAGTACTTC. Translating it yields CASSQAGGDSVEQYF.

This clonotype was observed a handful of times. This chain links TRBV28 with TRBJ2-5, with 8 bases lining up with TRBD2. This CDR3 is 16 amino acids long. The germline V gene encodes CDR1 MDHEN and CDR2 SYDVKM. V trimming: 3 bases; J trimming: 4 bases; junction bases outside the gene matches: 10. CDR3 amino acids: CASSFFSREGRETQYF. Written as DNA, the CDR3 is TGTGCCAGCAGTTTTTTTTCTCGGGAGGGCCGAGAGACCCAGTACTTC.

In its sample, this clonotype was seen many times. The genes are TRBV9 and TRBJ2-7; D possibly uses TRBD1 or TRBD2 (5 bases each). The CDR3 length is 14 residues. Germline V gives CDR1 SGDLS, CDR2 YYNGEE. The V gene lost 0 bases and the J gene lost 0 bases, with 7 bases spanning the gap. DNA of the CDR3: TGTGCCAGCAGCGTAGATGGGGGCTCCTACGAGCAGTACTTC. Encoded protein: CASSVDGGSYEQYF.

This clonotype has just a few counts. This sequence joins TRBV7-9 and TRBJ1-4; no clear D. Deletions cut 4 bases from V and 8 bases from J, with 14 bases between. The CDR3 spans 14 residues. Germline loops: CDR1 SEHNR, CDR2 FQNEAQ (reference sequence). The CDR3 DNA is TGTGCCAGCAGCTCCCGGAGGGATGTCGAAAAACTGTTTTTT. This encodes CASSSRRDVEKLFF.

With respect to this clonotype: Its ends do not fully match the called genes, so a read error is possible. The V call is TRBV2, the J call TRBJ2-2, with TRBD2 matching 7 bases. The CDR3 has 15 amino acids. CDR1 is SNHLY and CDR2 is FYNNEI in the germline V gene. In DNA, the CDR3 is TGTGCCAGCAGCCCCGCGGAGGGCGGAAGCGGGAAGCTGTTTTTT. It encodes CASSPAEGGSGKLFF.

This clonotype was picked up many times. The chain uses TRBV9 and TRBJ2-7; D unclear. The ends were cut back, 0 bases at V and 2 bases at J, with 6 bases in the middle. The V gene's germline CDR1 is SGDLS and CDR2 YYNGEE. The CDR3 runs to 13 residues. The CDR3 is CASSVAPTYEQYF. DNA for the CDR3: TGTGCCAGCAGCGTAGCTCCAACCTACGAGCAGTACTTC.

The rearrangement links TRBV6-1 to TRBJ2-5; possible D gene TRBD1, 5 bases. This CDR3 comprises 14 residues. CDR1 and CDR2 from the germline V gene are MNHNS and SASEGT. V was shortened by 10 bases and J by 0 bases, with 15 bases between the two germline ends. The CDR3 DNA follows: TGTGCCACCGCCGAGACAGTGTACCAAGAGACCCAGTACTTC. It specifies CATAETVYQETQYF.

This clonotype has ten or more counts. The rearrangement links TRBV5-1 to TRBJ2-1, with TRBD1 matching 9 bases. CDR3 size: 15 residues. Per the germline V gene, CDR1 is SGHRS and CDR2 is YFSETQ. V gave up 3 bases and J gave up 9 bases; unmatched junction bases: 10. The CDR3 DNA reads TGCGCCAGCAGCTCCGTCCCGGGACAGGGCGGTGAGCAGTTCTTC. Protein product: CASSSVPGQGGEQFF.

This clonotype was seen ten or more times. This chain connects TRBV7-9 to TRBJ2-5, with D unresolved. Germline assignment: CDR1 SEHNR and CDR2 FQNEAQ (reference sequence). Trimming stripped 5 bases from V and 1 base from J, with 11 bases between. This CDR3 is built from 14 residues. The CDR3 loop reads CASSIRSSQETQYF. CDR3 nucleotide sequence: TGTGCCAGCAGCATCCGGTCGTCCCAAGAGACCCAGTACTTC.

This clonotype was seen many times. The chain employs TRBV20-1 and TRBJ1-3, with 8 bases that match TRBD1. Germline CDR1 and CDR2: DFQATT and SNEGSKA (reference sequence). The CDR3 runs to 12 residues. V was pared by 6 bases and J by 4 bases, with 2 bases of the junction left unmatched. This CDR3 reads CSARQGGNTIYF. DNA of the CDR3: TGCAGTGCGAGACAGGGGGGAAACACCATATATTTT.

This clonotype occurred many times. The chain carries TRBV7-3 and TRBJ2-1, with 9 bases identical to TRBD2. The V and J ends lost 6 bases and 9 bases, in that order; junction bases with no gene match: 6. Germline CDR1 is SGHTA and CDR2 is FQGTGA. This CDR3 has 13 amino acids. The CDR3 nucleotides read TGTGCCAGCAGTTTTAGCGGGAGAGGTGAGCAGTTCTTC. Its protein product is CASSFSGRGEQFF.

V usage is TRBV5-6 and J usage is TRBJ1-4, with D possibly being TRBD1 (6 bases). This CDR3 is built from 14 residues. Germline lookup yields CDR1 SGHDT and CDR2 YYEEEE. Trimming took off 3 bases at V and 7 bases at J, with 13 bases between the two ends. CDR3 sequence: CASSSDRFGEKLFF. In DNA, the CDR3 is TGTGCCAGCAGCTCCGACAGGTTCGGTGAAAAACTGTTTTTT.

This clonotype has ten or more counts. The chain uses TRBV7-2 and TRBJ2-5; D remains ambiguous. CDR1 SGHTA and CDR2 FQGNSA come from the germline V gene. This CDR3 contains 15 residues. V lost 0 bases and J 5 bases, leaving 13 bases between the germline ends. Here the CDR3 DNA reads TGTGCCAGCAGCTTAGCTCTTGGTAGCAGGGAGACCCAGTACTTC. Protein: CASSLALGSRETQYF. Looking up the rest from reference TRBV7-2 and TRBJ2-5 gives the full variable domain: GAGVSQSPSNKVTEKGKDVELRCDPISGHTALYWYRQSLGQGLEFLIYFQGNSAPDKSGLPSDRFSAERTGGSVSTLTIQRTQQEDSAVYLCASSLALGSRETQYFGPGTRLLVL.

The chain recombines TRBV28 with TRBJ1-5; D gene unclear. The germline gives CDR1 MDHEN, CDR2 SYDVKM. The CDR3 spans 15 residues. The V end was cut by 6 bases, the J end by 2 bases, with 14 bases between. The CDR3 loop reads CASSLLESGNQPQHF. DNA of the CDR3: TGTGCCAGCAGCTTGCTCGAGTCGGGCAATCAGCCCCAGCATTTT.

The table lists this clonotype with many counts. CDR3 region: CASSSLPPGPTISYEQYF. CDR3 in DNA: TGTGCCAGCAGTTCGCTTCCCCCCGGACCTACGATCTCCTACGAGCAGTACTTC. The V and J genes are TRBV6-2 or TRBV6-3 and TRBJ2-7; D not certain. V gave up 4 bases and J gave up 0 bases, with 22 bases separating them. Per germline, CDR1 MNHEY and CDR2 SVGEGT. The CDR3 has 18 residues.

This clonotype showed up just a few times. The chain employs TRBV10-3 and TRBJ1-1; no clear D gene. Deletions cut 6 bases from V and 0 bases from J, with 11 bases between. The CDR3 runs 14 residues. Germline V gene lookup returns CDR1 ENHRY and CDR2 SYGVKD. CDR3 sequence reads: CAIRGELLNTEAFF. Here the CDR3 DNA reads TGTGCCATCAGAGGCGAATTACTGAACACTGAAGCTTTCTTT.

In its sample, this clonotype was seen a few times. The rearrangement links TRBV4-3 to TRBJ2-2; D uncertain. The V and J ends lost 0 bases and 9 bases respectively, with 14 bases between them. CDR1 and CDR2 (germline): LGHNA, YSLEER. The CDR3 totals 15 residues. The CDR3: CASSQDSGQTRELFF. CDR3 bases: TGCGCCAGCAGCCAAGATTCCGGCCAGACCAGGGAGCTGTTTTTT.

The chain recombines TRBV28 with TRBJ2-6; possibly TRBD1 for D (6 bases). Germline V gene data show CDR1 as MDHEN and CDR2 as SYDVKM. CDR3 size: 18 residues. Trimming removed 4 bases at V and 4 bases at J, with 20 bases between. The CDR3 here is CASSYSTGPTAGANVLTF. The CDR3 nucleotides are TGTGCCAGCAGTTATTCGACAGGCCCCACCGCAGGGGCCAACGTCCTGACTTTC.